This TCR beta chain originates from a study of OX40 agonist ivuxolimab in advanced cancers. The assay was immunoSEQ multiplex PCR, and TCRdb's table has in-frame clones only and misses some. The sample yields some 100,000 clones, 88% seen once. People who had autoimmune disease history or systemic immunosuppression were excluded. This clone was counted only a few times. The TCR was taken from an adult with an advanced solid tumor such as melanoma, head and neck, liver or kidney cancer. The sequences come from CD4+ or CD8+ T cells sorted from blood, collected in a trial of the OX40 agonist ivuxolimab.

The CDR3 region is CASTPHRSGNTIYF. The CDR3 DNA follows: TGTGCCAGTACCCCACACCGCTCTGGAAACACCATATATTTT. This chain joins TRBV19 and TRBJ1-3; D unclear. Germline V gene sequence: CDR1 LNHDA, CDR2 SQIVND (reference sequence). This CDR3 has 14 residues. V was shortened by 7 bases and J by 0 bases, with 10 bases between the two germline ends.